This T cell receptor beta chain is drawn from a study of blood T cell repertoires in COVID-19. Background on the study: COVID-19 samples collected from the United States, Italy and Spain covered acute and convalescent phases. PBMCs, B-cell-depleted T cells, or T cells were the source of the cDNA or gDNA that made up the material.

Methods used by the authors: It was from reference gene primer amplification that nucleated cell counts were estimated. Produced via immunoSEQ multiplex PCR; TCRdb's table is partial and in-frame only. V and J calls and clone size are copied from that table; D and trimming were computed from the DNA. The sample has about 230,000 clones; around 83% are singletons. The TCR sequence derives from a woman between 50 and 59 years old with acute or convalescent COVID-19. The source material was peripheral blood.

The CDR3 here is CATSSGFEETQYF. The CDR3 DNA reads as TGTGCCACCTCGTCCGGGTTCGAAGAGACCCAGTACTTC. The J gene is TRBJ2-5, the V gene TRBV15; D not certain. With 8 bases removed from V and 3 bases from J, the gap between germline ends came to 13 bases. CDR3 length equals 13 residues. The V gene's germline CDR1 is LNHNV and CDR2 YYDKDF (reference sequence).